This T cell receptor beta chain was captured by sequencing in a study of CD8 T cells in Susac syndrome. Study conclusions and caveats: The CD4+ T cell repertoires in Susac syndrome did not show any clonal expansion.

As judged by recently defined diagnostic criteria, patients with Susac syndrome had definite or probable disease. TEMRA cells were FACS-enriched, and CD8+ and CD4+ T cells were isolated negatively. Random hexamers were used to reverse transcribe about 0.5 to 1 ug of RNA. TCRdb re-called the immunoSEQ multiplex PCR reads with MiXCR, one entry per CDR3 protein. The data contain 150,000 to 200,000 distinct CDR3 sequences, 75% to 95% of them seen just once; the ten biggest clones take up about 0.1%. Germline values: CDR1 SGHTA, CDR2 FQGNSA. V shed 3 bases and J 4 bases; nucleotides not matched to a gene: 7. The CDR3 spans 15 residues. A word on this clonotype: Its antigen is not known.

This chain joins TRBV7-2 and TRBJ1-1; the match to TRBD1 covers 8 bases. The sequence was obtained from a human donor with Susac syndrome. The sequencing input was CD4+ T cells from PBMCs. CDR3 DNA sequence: TGTGCCAGCAGCTTTTTCGGACAGGGAACCACTGAAGCTTTCTTT. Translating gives CASSFFGQGTTEAFF.